This TCR beta chain was recovered during a study of T cell responses to AZD1222 COVID-19 vaccine. Findings and caveats of the study: Reports say nearly half of spike-specific TCRs go after unmutated variant regions. Clonal diversity was possibly underestimated, and white British individuals and females predominated among donors.

About this clone: Its antigen is still unknown.

It was second doses at about 4 or about 12 weeks that were pooled. The protocol was immunoSEQ multiplex PCR, while the TCRdb copy is restricted to in-frame clones and leaves out a portion. The sample holds roughly 98,000 clones, less than 85% seen once. Germline CDR1 is LNHDA and CDR2 is SQIVND (reference sequence). This CDR3 has 17 residues. V lost 7 bases to trimming and J lost 0 bases, with 21 bases between them. The V call is TRBV19, the J call TRBJ1-1, with D uncertain. Sequences were derived from peripheral blood, sampled 28 days after the second AZD1222 dose. This clonotype was obtained from an adult who received the AZD1222 COVID-19 vaccine. The CDR3 is CASTTMSTSLMNTEAFF. The CDR3 nucleotides are TGTGCCAGTACCACGATGAGCACCTCTTTAATGAACACTGAAGCTTTCTTT.